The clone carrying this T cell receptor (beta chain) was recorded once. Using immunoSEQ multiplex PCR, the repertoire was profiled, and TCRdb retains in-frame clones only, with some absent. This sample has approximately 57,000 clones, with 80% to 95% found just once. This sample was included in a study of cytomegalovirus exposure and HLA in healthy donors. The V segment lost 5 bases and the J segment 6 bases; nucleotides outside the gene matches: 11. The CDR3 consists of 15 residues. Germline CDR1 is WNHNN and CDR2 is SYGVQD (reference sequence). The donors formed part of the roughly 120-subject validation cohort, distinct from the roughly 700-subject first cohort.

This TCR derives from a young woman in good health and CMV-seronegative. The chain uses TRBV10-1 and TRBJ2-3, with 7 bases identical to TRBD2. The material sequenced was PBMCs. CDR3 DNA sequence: TGCGCCAGCAGTCCGGGGGGTATTGACGTGGATACGCAGTATTTT. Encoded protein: CASSPGGIDVDTQYF.